Listed below are T cell receptor beta chains from one sample, sequenced in a study of shared clonotypes between healthy human individuals. Repertoires were generated with immunoSEQ multiplex PCR, while TCRdb's copy carries only in-frame clones and drops some. The sample yields more than 2 million clones, roughly 95% seen once. Sequencing was done on a sample of naive CD4+ T cells sorted from blood. The receptors were sampled from a man between 18 and 35 years old in good health. The CDR3 runs from the conserved cysteine through the conserved F or W. Each record gives: V gene, D gene, J gene, CDR3 DNA, CDR3 protein. D genes are given only for firm matches.

TRBV6-5	TRBD1	TRBJ2-7	TGTGCCAGCAGTTACGTGGGACAGGGCACCTACGAGCAGTACTTC	CASSYVGQGTYEQYF
TRBV6-6	-	TRBJ2-7	TGTGCCAGCAAAGGCAGCTACGAGCAGTACTTC	CASKGSYEQYF
TRBV11-2	TRBD2	TRBJ2-7	TGTGCCAGCAGCTTAAGACTAGCGGGAGTCTACGAGCAGTACTTC	CASSLRLAGVYEQYF
TRBV30	-	TRBJ2-7	TGTGCCTGGAGTGTACGAAGGGGGGTCTCCTACGAGCAGTACTTC	CAWSVRRGVSYEQYF
TRBV11-2	-	TRBJ2-1	TGTGCCAGCAGCTTTGACAGAACCCTTTCCTGGAATGAGCAGTTCTTC	CASSFDRTLSWNEQFF
TRBV7-2	-	TRBJ2-7	TGTGCCAGCAGCTTAGACTGGGCCTACGAGCAGTACTTC	CASSLDWAYEQYF
TRBV10-1	-	TRBJ2-3	TGCGCCAGCAGTGCCGCGGGGGCCACGGATACGCAGTATTTT	CASSAAGATDTQYF
TRBV27	-	TRBJ1-2	TGTGCCAGCAGTTTTAGGCACGGGGGCTATGGCTACACCTTC	CASSFRHGGYGYTF
TRBV6-1	-	TRBJ1-2	TGTGCCAGCAGGTCACAAGGCGGGGGGGGCTACACCTTC	CASRSQGGGGYTF
TRBV6-4	TRBD2	TRBJ2-7	TGTGCCAGCGGGCGGGGTACTAGCGGTTACTACGAGCAGTACTTC	CASGRGTSGYYEQYF
TRBV27	-	TRBJ1-5	TGTGCCAGCAGAAGGGCTCGGGATCAGCCCCAGCATTTT	CASRRARDQPQHF
TRBV19	-	TRBJ2-7	TGTGCCAGTAGTACGACGGTGTTTTTGAACGAGCAGTACTTC	CASSTTVFLNEQYF
TRBV5-4	-	TRBJ1-1	TGTGCCAGCAGCCCTAAGGGGGGGTTAGGGAACACTGAAGCTTTCTTT	CASSPKGGLGNTEAFF
TRBV11-2	TRBD2	TRBJ2-1	TGTGCCAGCAGCTTAGTTGTAGCGGGGGTATATGAGCAGTTCTTC	CASSLVVAGVYEQFF
TRBV7-9	-	TRBJ2-5	TGTGCCAGCAGCTTAGTGATACAAGAGACCCAGTACTTC	CASSLVIQETQYF
TRBV7-2	TRBD2	TRBJ2-3	TGTGCCAGCAGCCCAGCCGGGACTAGCGGGATTGATACGCAGTATTTT	CASSPAGTSGIDTQYF
TRBV10-3	-	TRBJ1-1	TGTGCCACCTCGTTCTCGAACACTGAAGCTTTCTTT	CATSFSNTEAFF
TRBV5-4	-	TRBJ2-3	TGTGCCAGCAGCTTGGCTAGTCGGAAGTCCACAGATACGCAGTATTTT	CASSLASRKSTDTQYF
TRBV5-1	-	TRBJ2-1	TGCGCCAGCAGCTTTCGGGGTTTGGACAATGAGCAGTTCTTC	CASSFRGLDNEQFF
TRBV29-1	TRBD2	TRBJ2-3	TGCAGCGTTGAAAGCGGGGTAGATACGCAGTATTTT	CSVESGVDTQYF
TRBV10-3	TRBD1	TRBJ2-7	TGTGCCTCGGGACAGACATACGAGCAGTACTTC	CASGQTYEQYF
TRBV30	TRBD1	TRBJ2-3	TGTGCCTGGAGTGAGACAGGGGTAGGGACAGATACGCAGTATTTT	CAWSETGVGTDTQYF
TRBV5-1	TRBD1	TRBJ1-4	TGCGCCAGCAGCTTGGCGGGACAGGCTAATGAAAAACTGTTTTTT	CASSLAGQANEKLFF
TRBV5-1	-	TRBJ1-4	TGCGCCAGCAGCTCTACAGGCCCTTCTGCAACTAATGAAAAACTGTTTTTT	CASSSTGPSATNEKLFF
TRBV6-1	-	TRBJ2-5	TGTGCCAGCAGGGGGGCAAATATTTACCAAGAGACCCAGTACTTC	CASRGANIYQETQYF
TRBV5-1	-	TRBJ2-5	TGCGCCAGCAGCTTGGAAAAGGGGCCTGAGACCCAGTACTTC	CASSLEKGPETQYF